One sample yielded the 10 T cell receptor beta chains listed below, sequenced in a study of blood T cells in healthy people across ages. The second PCR ran roughly 7 to 12 cycles with a sample-barcoded 5' primer and J-beta primers. Via MiXCR, TCRdb re-called the 5' RACE reads, giving one row per CDR3 protein. This sample has 1.5 million to 2 million distinct CDR3 sequences, with roughly two fifths found just once. The source material was blood. Receptor source: a human donor in good health.

The J gene is TRBJ1-6, the V gene TRBV9; possibly TRBD1 for D (5 bases). This CDR3 is 14 amino acids long. Germline V gene lookup returns CDR1 SGDLS and CDR2 YYNGEE. Trimming removed 3 bases from V and 10 bases from J, with 14 bases in between. The chain's CDR3 is CASSGEAGWSPLHF. The CDR3 DNA follows: TGTGCCAGCAGCGGAGAGGCAGGGTGGTCACCCCTCCACTTT.

This chain joins TRBV20-1 and TRBJ2-1; D perhaps matches TRBD1 (6 bases). CDR3 length: 13 residues. CDR1 is DFQATT, CDR2 SNEGSKA, per germline (reference sequence). Here the CDR3 reads CSVTTGISNEQFF. CDR3 coding DNA: TGCAGCGTCACTACAGGGATTTCCAATGAGCAGTTCTTC.

The genes are TRBV7-6 and TRBJ2-7; possibly TRBD2 for D (5 bases). The germline gives CDR1 SGHVS, CDR2 FNYEAQ. This CDR3 is 14 amino acids long. V was trimmed by 5 bases and J by 9 bases, leaving 20 bases between them. The DNA of the CDR3 is TGTGCCAGCAGCCCCCTGGAAGGAGGAACGGTGCAGTACTTC. Translating it yields CASSPLEGGTVQYF.

The chain is built from TRBV2 and TRBJ2-1; 7 bases are a match to TRBD1. Trimming removed 8 bases from V and 9 bases from J; junction bases left unmatched: 10. From germline, CDR1 is SNHLY and CDR2 FYNNEI. The CDR3 contains 13 residues. DNA of the CDR3: TGTGCCAGCCTCACAGAACAGGGGAGTGAGCAGTTCTTC. Protein: CASLTEQGSEQFF.

The chain links TRBV5-1 to TRBJ1-2, with TRBD1 identical over 7 bases. The germline gives CDR1 SGHRS, CDR2 YFSETQ. CDR3 length: 13 amino acids. With 4 bases clipped from V and 7 bases from J, the junction kept 7 bases outside the gene matches. CDR3 region: CASSPEGASGYTF. Written as DNA, the CDR3 is TGCGCCAGCAGCCCCGAGGGGGCGAGTGGCTACACCTTC.

This clonotype was detected a few times. The chain employs TRBV6-6 and TRBJ2-7, with TRBD2 matching 7 bases. The ends lost 6 bases at V and 1 base at J; junction bases unmatched: 12. CDR3 length: 16 amino acids. Per germline, CDR1 MNHNY and CDR2 SVGAGI (reference sequence). The CDR3 bases are TGTGCCAGCAGGACAACCGGGACTAATCCTTCCTACGAGCAGTACTTC. Translating gives CASRTTGTNPSYEQYF.

The table lists this clonotype with a count of one. This chain links TRBV5-1 with TRBJ1-1; D unresolved. Germline lookup yields CDR1 SGHRS and CDR2 YFSETQ. Trimming cost V 6 bases and J 5 bases, with 17 bases left between them. The CDR3 extends over 14 amino acids. The CDR3 loop is CASIQDPDGTEAFF. In DNA, the CDR3 is TGCGCCAGCATCCAAGACCCCGACGGAACTGAAGCTTTCTTT.

The CDR3 loop is CATSRDRGPGYGYTF. The CDR3 nucleotides are TGTGCCACCAGCAGAGACCGGGGGCCCGGCTATGGCTACACCTTC. The chain employs TRBV15 and TRBJ1-2; the D gene is possibly TRBD1 (6 bases). The CDR3 loop spans 15 amino acids. Germline assignment: CDR1 LNHNV and CDR2 YYDKDF (reference sequence). Trimming left V 0 bases short and J 4 bases short, with 12 bases between.

The rearrangement uses TRBV6-6 and TRBJ2-1, with D possibly matching TRBD2 (6 bases). This CDR3 is built from 16 residues. Looked up from germline, CDR1 is MNHNY and CDR2 is SVGAGI (reference sequence). V was pared by 4 bases and J by 7 bases, with 20 bases between. CDR3 bases: TGTGCCAGCAGTTCCCTAACTAGCCTGTCGGGGAATGAGCAGTTCTTC. It is translated as CASSSLTSLSGNEQFF.

The chain combines TRBV2 with TRBJ2-4, with no clear D. The DNA end is more similar to TRBJ2-5, so the J call may be wrong. This CDR3 contains 14 residues. Germline CDR1 is SNHLY and CDR2 is FYNNEI. The CDR3 DNA follows: TGTGCCAGCAGTGAAGGGACCGCTGGAGAGACCCAGTACTTC. Encoded protein: CASSEGTAGETQYF.